The present entry profiles one TCR beta chain with its context. No antigen is known for it. The CDR3 has 13 amino acids. V shed 4 bases and J shed 8 bases, with 14 bases lying between them. Germline V gives CDR1 SEHNR, CDR2 FQNEAQ (reference sequence). This entry belongs to a study of shared clonotypes between healthy human individuals. Sequencing was at deep level. Profiling relied on immunoSEQ multiplex PCR, and the TCRdb table lists in-frame clones only, not all of them. Of roughly 1,500,000 clones in the sample, 95% to 99% were seen once. Broader study findings: The study found lower generation probabilities in non-shared clonotypes than in those shared by all four donors. The study sampled only blood, and tissue repertoires likely differ.

Sequences were obtained from naive CD4+ T cells sorted from blood. The subset here: CD45RA+ positively selected. This rearrangement joins TRBV7-9 to TRBJ1-1, with a weak D call TRBD1 (5 bases). The sequence came from a man aged 25 to 40 in good health. The chain's CDR3 is CASSSGGYTEAFF. CDR3 nucleotides: TGTGCCAGCAGCTCGGGGGGGTATACAGAAGCTTTCTTT.